This is a list of T cell receptor beta chains from one sample in a study of T cell repertoires in cytomegalovirus infection. From the reads, TCRdb called clonotypes with MiXCR, one entry per CDR3 protein. The sample shows under 300,000 distinct CDR3 sequences, approximately 15% of them seen only once. Sequencing was done on a sample of CD8+ T cells from PBMCs. All receptors come from a human donor in good health (CMV status not recorded). Some clones in this sample may be carry-over from other donors' samples. The CDR3 runs from the conserved cysteine through the conserved F or W. The D gene is left open where the match is weak. The size field is filled for only some rows; it gives once, few, many or a size class.

j_call clone_size v_call d_call cdr3_nt cdr3_aa
TRBJ1-2 - TRBV20-1 - TGCAGTGCTAGAGATGGTGAGACACCACTTCTTAACTATGGCTACACCTTC CSARDGETPLLNYGYTF
TRBJ2-1 - TRBV2 - TGTGCCAGGGGAAATGATGAGCAGTTCTTC CARGNDEQFF
TRBJ2-1 - TRBV3-1 - TGTGCCAGCAGCCAAGCGGGACTCTACAATGAGCAGTTCTTC CASSQAGLYNEQFF
TRBJ2-2 many TRBV20-1 - TGCAGTGCTAGAGATGAGGGGGTCACCGGGGAGCTGTTTTTT CSARDEGVTGELFF
TRBJ2-5 - TRBV4-3 - TGCGCCAGCAGCCAAGATAAGGGGCCAGAGACCCAGTACTTC CASSQDKGPETQYF
TRBJ1-6 many TRBV12-3/TRBV12-4 - TGTGCCAGCAGTTACGGGCCGACCTATTCACCCCTCCACTTT CASSYGPTYSPLHF
TRBJ2-1 few TRBV5-1 - TGCGCCAGCAGCTCTACCCCGACACGGGGAAGGGGCAATGAGCAGTTCTTC CASSSTPTRGRGNEQFF
TRBJ2-7 few TRBV6-2/TRBV6-3 - TGTGCCAGCAGCGATTACCTAGCGAATACCTACGAGCAGTACTTC CASSDYLANTYEQYF
TRBJ2-1 many TRBV7-6 - TGTGCCAGCAGCTCGTCTCTGAGGATGAATGAGCAGTTCTTC CASSSSLRMNEQFF
TRBJ1-5 many TRBV7-6 - TGTGCCAGCAGCTTAGGGGGGGACGTCCAGCCCCAGCATTTT CASSLGGDVQPQHF